This record covers a single T cell receptor beta chain. Its target is unknown. The PCR made use of 60 Vbeta and 13 Jbeta primers. Sequenced by immunoSEQ multiplex PCR; TCRdb stores in-frame clones only, minus some. The data show about 160,000 clones, with around 80% seen just once and about 6.3% held by the top ten. This sample is part of a study of cytomegalovirus exposure and HLA in healthy donors. Study-level points and caveats: An analysis was carried out later, and it reportedly showed fewer N-insertions in an Asian-associated ancestry cluster than the approximately 610-donor mean. Certain sequence variants were highly shared and formed a cluster, and this cluster was likely a sequencing artifact.

The V end lost 4 bases, the J end lost 4 bases, and 12 bases lay between the germline ends. Germline lookup yields CDR1 SGHNT and CDR2 YYREEE (reference sequence). The CDR3 spans 13 residues. At sampling all donors were nominally healthy, likely with unrecorded immune exposures. Sample: PBMCs. The source of this sequence is a male donor in good health and CMV-seropositive. The chain couples TRBV5-4 to TRBJ2-7; D ambiguous. The CDR3 nucleotides read TGTGCCAGCAGCCGCTTCGGCGGTTACGAGCAGTACTTC. Protein sequence: CASSRFGGYEQYF.